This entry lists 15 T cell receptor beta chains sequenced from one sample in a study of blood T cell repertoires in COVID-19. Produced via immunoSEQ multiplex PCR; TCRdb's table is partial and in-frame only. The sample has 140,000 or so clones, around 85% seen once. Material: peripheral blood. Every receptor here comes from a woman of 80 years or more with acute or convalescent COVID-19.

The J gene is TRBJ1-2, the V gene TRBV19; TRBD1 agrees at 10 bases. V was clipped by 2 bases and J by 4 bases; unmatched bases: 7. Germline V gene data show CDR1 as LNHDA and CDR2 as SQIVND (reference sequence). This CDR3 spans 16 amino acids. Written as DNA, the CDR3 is TGTGCCAGTAGTATAACGGAGACAGGGGGCGTCTATGGCTACACCTTC. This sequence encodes CASSITETGGVYGYTF.

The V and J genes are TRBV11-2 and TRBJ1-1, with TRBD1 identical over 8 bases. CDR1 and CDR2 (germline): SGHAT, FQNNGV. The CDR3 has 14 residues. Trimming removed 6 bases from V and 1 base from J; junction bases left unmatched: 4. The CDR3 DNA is TGTGCCAGCAGTTTCGGGACAGGGAACACTGAAGCTTTCTTT. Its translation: CASSFGTGNTEAFF.

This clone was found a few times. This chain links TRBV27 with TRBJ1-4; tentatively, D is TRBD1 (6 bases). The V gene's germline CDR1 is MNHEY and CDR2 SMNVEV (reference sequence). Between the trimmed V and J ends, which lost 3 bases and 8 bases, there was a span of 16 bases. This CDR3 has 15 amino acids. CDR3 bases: TGTGCCAGCAGTTTTCGTCGGGGGGCGGGGGAAAAACTGTTTTTT. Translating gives CASSFRRGAGEKLFF.

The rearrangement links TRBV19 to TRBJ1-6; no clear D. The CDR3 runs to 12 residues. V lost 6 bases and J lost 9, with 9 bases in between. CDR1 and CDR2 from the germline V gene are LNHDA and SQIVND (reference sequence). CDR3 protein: CASRSPFSPLHF. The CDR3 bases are TGTGCCAGTAGATCCCCGTTTTCACCCCTCCACTTT.

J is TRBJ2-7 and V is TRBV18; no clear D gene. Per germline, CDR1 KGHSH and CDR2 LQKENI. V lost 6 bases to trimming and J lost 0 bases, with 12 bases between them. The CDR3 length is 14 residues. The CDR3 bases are TGTGCCAGCTCGGAGCAGTTAAGCTCCTACGAGCAGTACTTC. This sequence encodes CASSEQLSSYEQYF.

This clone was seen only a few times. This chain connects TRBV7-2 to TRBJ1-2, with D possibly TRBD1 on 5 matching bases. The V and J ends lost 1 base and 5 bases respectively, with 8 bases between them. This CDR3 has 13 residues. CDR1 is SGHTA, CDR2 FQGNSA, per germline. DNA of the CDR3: TGTGCCAGCAGCTTAGGGGGGGAGTATGGCTACACCTTC. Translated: CASSLGGEYGYTF.

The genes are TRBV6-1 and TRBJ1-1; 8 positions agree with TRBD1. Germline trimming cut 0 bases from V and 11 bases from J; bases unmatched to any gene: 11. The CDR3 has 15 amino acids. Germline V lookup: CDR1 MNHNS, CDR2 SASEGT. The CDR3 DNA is TGTGCCAGCAGTGAAGCAACCGGACAGGGAAGTCAGGCTTTCTTT. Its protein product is CASSEATGQGSQAFF.

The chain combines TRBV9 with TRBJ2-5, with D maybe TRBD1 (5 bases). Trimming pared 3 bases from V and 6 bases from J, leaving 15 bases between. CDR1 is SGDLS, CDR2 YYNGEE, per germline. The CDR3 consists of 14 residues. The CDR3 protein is CASSEGLVEKTQYF. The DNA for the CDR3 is TGTGCCAGCAGCGAGGGGTTAGTAGAAAAGACCCAGTACTTC.

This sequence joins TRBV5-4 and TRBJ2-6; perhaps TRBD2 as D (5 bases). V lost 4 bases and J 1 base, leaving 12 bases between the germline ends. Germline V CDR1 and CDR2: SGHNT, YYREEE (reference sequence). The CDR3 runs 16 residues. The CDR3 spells CASSPVGRSGANVLTF. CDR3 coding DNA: TGTGCCAGCAGCCCGGTAGGGAGATCTGGGGCCAACGTCCTGACTTTC.

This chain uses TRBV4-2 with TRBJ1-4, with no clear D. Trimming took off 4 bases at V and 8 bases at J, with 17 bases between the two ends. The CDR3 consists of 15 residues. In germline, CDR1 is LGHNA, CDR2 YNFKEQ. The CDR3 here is CASSLSEGVREKLFF. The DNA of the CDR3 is TGTGCCAGCAGCCTTTCCGAGGGAGTCAGGGAAAAACTGTTTTTT.

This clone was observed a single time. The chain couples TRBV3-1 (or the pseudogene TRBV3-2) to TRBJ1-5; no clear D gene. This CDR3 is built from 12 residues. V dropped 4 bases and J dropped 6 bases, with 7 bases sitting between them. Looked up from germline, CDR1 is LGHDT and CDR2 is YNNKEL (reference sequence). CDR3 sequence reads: CASSLGSQPQHF. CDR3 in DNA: TGTGCCAGCAGCCTAGGGAGTCAGCCCCAGCATTTT.

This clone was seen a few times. As DNA, the CDR3 is TGTGCCAGCAGTCCCGAGGCGGCGCAGTACTTC. Translated: CASSPEAAQYF. V is TRBV6-5 and J is TRBJ2-7; D call uncertain. V was clipped by 5 bases and J by 9 bases, with 11 bases between them. The CDR3 spans 11 residues. Germline CDR1 reads MNHEY; CDR2 reads SVGAGI.

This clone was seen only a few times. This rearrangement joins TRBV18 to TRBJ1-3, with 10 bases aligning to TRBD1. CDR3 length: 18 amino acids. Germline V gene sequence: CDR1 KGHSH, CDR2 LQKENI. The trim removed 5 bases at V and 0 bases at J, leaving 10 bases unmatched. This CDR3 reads CASSSRDRGFGSGNTIYF. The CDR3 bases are TGTGCCAGCTCAAGCCGGGACAGGGGCTTTGGCTCTGGAAACACCATATATTTT.

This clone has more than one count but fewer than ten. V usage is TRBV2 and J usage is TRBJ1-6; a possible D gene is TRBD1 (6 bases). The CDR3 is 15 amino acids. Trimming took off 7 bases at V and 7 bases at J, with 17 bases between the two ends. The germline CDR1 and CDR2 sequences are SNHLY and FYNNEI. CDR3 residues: CASTLRGRGNSPLHF. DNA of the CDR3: TGTGCCAGCACATTGAGGGGCAGGGGAAATTCACCCCTCCACTTT. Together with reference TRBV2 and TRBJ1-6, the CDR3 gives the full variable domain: EPEVTQTPSHQVTQMGQEVILRCVPISNHLYFYWYRQILGQKVEFLVSFYNNEISEKSEIFDDQFSVERPDGSNFTLKIRSTKLEDSAMYFCASTLRGRGNSPLHFGNGTRLTVT.

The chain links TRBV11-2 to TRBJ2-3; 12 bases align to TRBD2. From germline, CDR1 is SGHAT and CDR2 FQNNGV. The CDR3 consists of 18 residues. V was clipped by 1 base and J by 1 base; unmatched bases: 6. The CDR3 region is CASSLVWTSGDRTDTQYF. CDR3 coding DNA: TGTGCCAGCAGCTTAGTATGGACTAGCGGGGACCGCACAGATACGCAGTATTTT.